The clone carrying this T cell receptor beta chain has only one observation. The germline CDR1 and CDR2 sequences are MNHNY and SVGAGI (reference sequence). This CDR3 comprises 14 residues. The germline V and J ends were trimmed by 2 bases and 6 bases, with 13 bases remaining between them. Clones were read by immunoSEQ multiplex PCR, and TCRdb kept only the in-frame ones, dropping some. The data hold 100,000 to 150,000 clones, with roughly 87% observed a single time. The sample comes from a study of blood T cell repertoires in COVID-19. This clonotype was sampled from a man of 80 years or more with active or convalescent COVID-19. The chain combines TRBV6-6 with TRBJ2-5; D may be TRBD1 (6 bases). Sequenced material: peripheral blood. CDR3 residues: CASSYPDRRQTQYF. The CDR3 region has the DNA TGTGCCAGCAGTTACCCCGACAGGCGCCAGACCCAGTACTTC.